Below, 30 T cell receptor beta chains from the same sample are listed, as sequenced in a study of shared T cell receptors in the human thymus. Clones were sequenced by immunoSEQ multiplex PCR, and TCRdb holds only the in-frame ones, with some missing. The sample consists of over 350,000 clones, 85% to 95% of them appearing once. Sequenced input: thymocytes. These receptors were collected from a human donor.

CDR3 nucleotides: TGTGCCAGCAGCTTAGTACCGGGAAATGAAAAACTGTTTTTT. It yields the protein CASSLVPGNEKLFF. The rearrangement uses TRBV7-6 and TRBJ1-4; D gene ambiguous. This CDR3 has 14 residues. The V and J ends lost 1 base and 5 bases respectively, with 8 bases between them. Germline V gives CDR1 SGHVS, CDR2 FNYEAQ.

The rearrangement uses TRBV7-2 and TRBJ2-7; D not certain. This CDR3 comprises 16 residues. Trimming removed 1 base at V and 0 bases at J, with 13 bases between. The germline gives CDR1 SGHTA, CDR2 FQGNSA. CDR3 in amino acids: CASSLGSKGFSYEQYF. CDR3 nucleotides: TGTGCCAGCAGCTTAGGATCAAAAGGCTTCTCCTACGAGCAGTACTTC.

The chain recombines TRBV19 with TRBJ2-1; 8 positions agree with TRBD2. The CDR3 sequence is 14 residues long. Germline CDR1 and CDR2: LNHDA and SQIVND (reference sequence). J gave up 8 bases and V 1 base, and 4 bases lay outside the gene matches. CDR3 amino acids: CASSIAGGKDEQFF. The CDR3 nucleotides are TGTGCCAGTAGTATAGCGGGAGGGAAAGATGAGCAGTTCTTC.

The rearrangement uses TRBV27 and TRBJ2-1; 9 nucleotides line up with TRBD2. Germline V CDR1 and CDR2: MNHEY, SMNVEV (reference sequence). The CDR3 is made up of 16 amino acids. V was pared by 5 bases and J by 4 bases, with 9 bases of the junction left unmatched. The CDR3 DNA is TGTGCCAGCAGTCCGTATAGCGGGAGAGGTTACAATGAGCAGTTCTTC. Encoded protein: CASSPYSGRGYNEQFF.

The chain uses TRBV30 and TRBJ2-1; 9 bases align to TRBD1. From germline, CDR1 is GTSNPN and CDR2 SVGIG (reference sequence). With V trimmed by 3 bases and J by 7 bases, 22 bases remained unmatched. This CDR3 region has 19 residues. As DNA, the CDR3 is TGTGCCTGGAGGGGTCACAGGGGGCCTAGCGGACCGGAGGAGAATGAGCAGTTCTTC. It is translated as CAWRGHRGPSGPEENEQFF.

The genes are TRBV29-1 and TRBJ2-5; 8 positions agree with TRBD1. This CDR3 is built from 13 residues. The V gene's germline CDR1 is SQVTM and CDR2 ANQGSEA. V lost 4 bases and J lost 3; bases outside the gene matches: 4. The CDR3 sequence is CSVGRGPKETQYF. As DNA, the CDR3 is TGCAGCGTTGGCAGGGGGCCAAAAGAGACCCAGTACTTC.

This chain links TRBV30 with TRBJ2-3; 16 positions agree with TRBD2. J gave up 2 bases and V 4 bases, and 6 bases lay outside the gene matches. The CDR3 totals 17 residues. From germline, CDR1 is GTSNPN and CDR2 SVGIG (reference sequence). In nucleotides, the CDR3 is TGTGCCTGGATGGGGACTAGCGGGAGGGCCCTCACAGATACGCAGTATTTT. Its translation: CAWMGTSGRALTDTQYF.

The rearrangement uses TRBV27 and TRBJ1-1; 10 bases agree with TRBD1. The CDR3 loop spans 14 amino acids. Germline V gives CDR1 MNHEY, CDR2 SMNVEV (reference sequence). The V gene end was trimmed by 6 bases and the J gene end by 5 bases; junction bases not matched to a gene: 6. This CDR3 reads CASRPDRGRTEAFF. The CDR3 coding sequence is TGTGCCAGCAGACCGGACAGGGGGAGGACTGAAGCTTTCTTT.

This clone was detected a few times. V usage is TRBV18 and J usage is TRBJ2-5; 14 bases line up with TRBD2. The CDR3 extends over 19 amino acids. The V gene's germline CDR1 is KGHSH and CDR2 LQKENI. V lost 1 base, J lost 5 bases, and 12 bases stayed unmatched. The CDR3: CASSPQGTSGREGPETQYF. CDR3 in DNA: TGTGCCAGCTCACCACAAGGGACTAGCGGGAGAGAAGGCCCGGAGACCCAGTACTTC.

The J gene is TRBJ1-2, the V gene TRBV27; maybe TRBD1 (6 bases). The germline CDR1 and CDR2 sequences are MNHEY and SMNVEV (reference sequence). CDR3 length equals 19 residues. V lost 2 bases and J lost 2, with 24 bases in between. CDR3 in DNA: TGTGCCAGCAGTTTAGCCAGGGGCAGAGGCGATTCCCACAACTATGGCTACACCTTC. It translates to CASSLARGRGDSHNYGYTF.

A single count supports this clone. The chain combines TRBV4-1 with TRBJ2-3; unclear D gene. The V end lost 0 bases, the J end lost 5 bases, and 18 bases lay between the germline ends. From germline, CDR1 is MGHRA and CDR2 YSYEKL. This CDR3 is 17 amino acids long. The CDR3 protein is CASSQENGLPAVDTQYF. For the CDR3, the DNA is TGCGCCAGCAGCCAAGAAAACGGGCTCCCAGCAGTAGATACGCAGTATTTT.

The chain has TRBV4-1 and TRBJ2-2, with 7 bases matching TRBD1. J was trimmed by 2 bases and V by 4 bases; bases with no gene match: 10. The CDR3 is made up of 17 amino acids. Germline V gives CDR1 MGHRA, CDR2 YSYEKL. CDR3 loop: CASSPPVRGRNTGELFF. CDR3 in DNA: TGCGCCAGCAGCCCCCCGGTGAGGGGGCGAAACACCGGGGAGCTGTTTTTT.

The gene calls are TRBV9 and TRBJ1-1; D call uncertain. The V end lost 0 bases, the J end lost 2 bases, and 20 bases lay between the germline ends. This CDR3 spans 18 amino acids. The V gene's germline CDR1 is SGDLS and CDR2 YYNGEE. DNA for the CDR3: TGTGCCAGCAGCGTAGCTACCAAAAAGCCGGGAGATAACACTGAAGCTTTCTTT. It translates to CASSVATKKPGDNTEAFF.

The chain couples TRBV27 to TRBJ2-3, with 12 bases lining up with TRBD2. Germline-derived CDR1 and CDR2 are MNHEY and SMNVEV (reference sequence). The junction had 4 bases not matched to a gene; V was cut back by 6 bases and J by 9 bases. The CDR3 has 13 amino acids. The CDR3 loop is CASRLAGGRTQYF. In DNA, the CDR3 is TGTGCCAGCAGACTAGCGGGAGGCAGAACGCAGTATTTT.

The rearrangement links TRBV27 to TRBJ1-2; D is unresolved. The CDR3 contains 13 residues. In germline, CDR1 is MNHEY, CDR2 SMNVEV (reference sequence). Trimming left V 0 bases short and J 1 base short, with 3 bases between. CDR3 region: CASSLSNNYGYTF. DNA for the CDR3: TGTGCCAGCAGTTTATCGAATAACTATGGCTACACCTTC.

This chain uses TRBV7-8 with TRBJ2-1, with 11 bases that match TRBD2. The CDR3 runs to 19 residues. Trimming at V came to 3 bases and at J to 3 bases, leaving 13 bases not matched to a gene. CDR1 is SGHVS, CDR2 FQNEAQ, per germline. This CDR3 is CASSFDSGRDPPIYNEQFF. As DNA, the CDR3 is TGTGCCAGCAGCTTTGATAGCGGGAGGGACCCCCCTATCTACAATGAGCAGTTCTTC.

The V call is TRBV7-9, the J call TRBJ2-3; 9 nucleotides match TRBD2. The germline gives CDR1 SEHNR, CDR2 FQNEAQ (reference sequence). The CDR3 is 17 residues long. Unmatched junction bases numbered 10, after V lost 0 bases and J lost 6 bases. CDR3 DNA sequence: TGTGCCAGCAGCTTAGCTGGCGGGAGGGCCTGTTATGATACGCAGTATTTT. This sequence encodes CASSLAGGRACYDTQYF.

The chain recombines TRBV6-5 with TRBJ2-7, with TRBD2 matching 13 bases. The CDR3 has 16 amino acids. The ends lost 3 bases at V and 3 bases at J; junction bases unmatched: 5. The germline V gene encodes CDR1 MNHEY and CDR2 SVGAGI. DNA for the CDR3: TGTGCCAGCAGTTATCCCCGACTAGCGGGAGGCTACGAGCAGTACTTC. Protein product: CASSYPRLAGGYEQYF.

The chain couples TRBV30 to TRBJ2-4; the D gene is possibly TRBD2 (5 bases). This CDR3 has 21 residues. The V end was cut by 2 bases, the J end by 0 bases, with 29 bases between. Germline V lookup: CDR1 GTSNPN, CDR2 SVGIG (reference sequence). CDR3 nucleotides: TGTGCCTGGAGTCCGAAACCGGCCAGGAGGATGGATTTACTAGCCAAAAACATTCAGTACTTC. Translating gives CAWSPKPARRMDLLAKNIQYF.

The rearrangement joins TRBV18 to TRBJ1-1, with 7 bases identical to TRBD1. With V trimmed by 0 bases and J by 1 base, 2 bases remained unmatched. Germline lookup yields CDR1 KGHSH and CDR2 LQKENI. The CDR3 covers 15 residues. The CDR3 sequence: CASSPPEGANTEAFF. For the CDR3, the DNA is TGTGCCAGCTCACCACCGGAGGGGGCGAACACTGAAGCTTTCTTT.

This clone has more than one count but fewer than ten. The chain employs TRBV27 and TRBJ1-1; perhaps TRBD1 as D (6 bases). The V gene lost 7 bases and the J gene lost 0 bases, with 18 bases spanning the gap. This CDR3 spans 16 amino acids. Germline CDR1 MNHEY, CDR2 SMNVEV (reference sequence). CDR3 coding DNA: TGTGCCAGCACCTTGGGGGCAGACCCGATGAACACTGAAGCTTTCTTT. This encodes CASTLGADPMNTEAFF.

V and J are TRBV6-1 and TRBJ2-1, with D unresolved. The ends were cut back, 6 bases at V and 8 bases at J, with 11 bases in the middle. CDR3 length: 12 amino acids. Looked up from germline, CDR1 is MNHNS and CDR2 is SASEGT. CDR3 amino acids: CASSQDDDEQFF. The DNA of the CDR3 is TGTGCCAGCAGCCAAGATGATGATGAGCAGTTCTTC.

The chain is built from TRBV7-9 and TRBJ2-6; TRBD1 is a possible D gene (6 bases). This CDR3 contains 19 residues. CDR1 and CDR2 (germline): SEHNR, FQNEAQ (reference sequence). V lost 8 bases and J lost 0, with 23 bases in between. For the CDR3, the DNA is TGTGCCAGCGATAGAAGACAGGAGGCCCCCCACTCTGGGGCCAACGTCCTGACTTTC. As protein: CASDRRQEAPHSGANVLTF. Full variable domain (missing parts from reference TRBV7-9 and TRBJ2-6): DTGVSQNPRHKITKRGQNVTFRCDPISEHNRLYWYRQTLGQGPEFLTYFQNEAQLEKSRLLSDRFSAERPKGSFSTLEIQRTEQGDSAMYLCASDRRQEAPHSGANVLTFGAGSRLTVL.

The rearrangement joins TRBV5-6 to TRBJ2-5, with D possibly TRBD1 on 6 matching bases. Looked up from germline, CDR1 is SGHDT and CDR2 is YYEEEE. With 2 bases removed from V and 0 bases from J, the gap between germline ends came to 17 bases. The CDR3 covers 17 residues. This CDR3 reads CASSLPKQGEDQETQYF. CDR3 sequence (DNA): TGTGCCAGCAGCTTACCAAAACAGGGTGAGGACCAAGAGACCCAGTACTTC.

This clone has more than one count but fewer than ten. The V and J genes are TRBV11-2 and TRBJ1-2; a weak D match, TRBD1 (5 bases). Germline CDR1 is SGHAT and CDR2 is FQNNGV. This CDR3 spans 13 amino acids. V was cut by 5 bases and J by 7 bases, with 14 bases left in between. For the CDR3, the DNA is TGTGCCAGCAGCCCCCTGGGGGTTGGTGGCTACACCTTC. Protein: CASSPLGVGGYTF.

V gene TRBV5-1 combines with J gene TRBJ2-2, with 8 bases matching TRBD2. The CDR3 runs 17 residues. The germline CDR1 and CDR2 sequences are SGHRS and YFSETQ. V lost 4 bases and J lost 7; bases outside the gene matches: 15. The CDR3 loop reads CASSPLAVGSGIGELFF. CDR3 DNA: TGCGCCAGCAGCCCACTAGCGGTCGGGTCCGGTATCGGGGAGCTGTTTTTT.

The chain employs TRBV6-1 and TRBJ1-2, with TRBD1 matching over 8 bases. The germline CDR1 and CDR2 sequences are MNHNS and SASEGT. The CDR3 sequence is 15 residues long. The junction had 8 bases not matched to a gene; V was cut back by 4 bases and J by 4 bases. The CDR3 DNA reads as TGTGCCAGCAGTGGTAGGACAGGGTTAAGCTATGGCTACACCTTC. This translates into CASSGRTGLSYGYTF.

This chain connects TRBV23-1 to TRBJ2-1; 8 positions match TRBD2. TRBV23-1 falls under the ORF class, with uncertain function. The CDR3 loop spans 16 amino acids. V shed 4 bases and J 5 bases; nucleotides not matched to a gene: 10. The CDR3 loop is CASSPYGGSGDNEQFF. The CDR3 nucleotides are TGCGCCAGCAGTCCGTACGGGGGTAGCGGGGACAATGAGCAGTTCTTC.

The J gene is TRBJ1-5, the V gene TRBV27; 11 bases align to TRBD1. Per germline, CDR1 MNHEY and CDR2 SMNVEV (reference sequence). CDR3 length equals 19 residues. V shed 4 bases, J shed 1 base, and the junction held 12 bases outside the gene matches. The CDR3 bases are TGTGCCAGCAGTTCAACCGGACAGGGGGCTTTAGGGAGCAATCAGCCCCAGCATTTT. Translated: CASSSTGQGALGSNQPQHF.

V is TRBV27 and J is TRBJ2-2; 7 bases are a match to TRBD1. V shed 3 bases, J shed 6 bases, and the junction held 10 bases outside the gene matches. Germline loops: CDR1 MNHEY, CDR2 SMNVEV (reference sequence). CDR3 size: 16 residues. CDR3 region: CASSFRDRKGSGELFF. The CDR3 DNA sequence: TGTGCCAGCAGTTTCCGGGACAGAAAAGGGTCCGGGGAGCTGTTTTTT.